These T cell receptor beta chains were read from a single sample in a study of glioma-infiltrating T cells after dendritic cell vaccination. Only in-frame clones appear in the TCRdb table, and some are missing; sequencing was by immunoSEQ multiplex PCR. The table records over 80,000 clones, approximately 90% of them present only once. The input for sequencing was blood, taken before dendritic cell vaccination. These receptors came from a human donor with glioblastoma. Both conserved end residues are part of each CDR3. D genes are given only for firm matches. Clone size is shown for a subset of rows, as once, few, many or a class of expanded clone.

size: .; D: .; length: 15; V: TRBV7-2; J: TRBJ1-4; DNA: TGTGCCAGCAGCTTAGCGCTGGGGGCGGGTGAAAAACTGTTTTTT; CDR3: CASSLALGAGEKLFF
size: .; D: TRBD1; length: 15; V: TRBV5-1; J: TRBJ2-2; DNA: TGCGCCAGCAGTAAGGGACAGATGAACACCGGGGAGCTGTTTTTT; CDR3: CASSKGQMNTGELFF
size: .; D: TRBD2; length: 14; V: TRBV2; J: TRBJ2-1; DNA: TGTGCCAGCGCCCGTGGAGGGAGGGACAATGAGCAGTTCTTC; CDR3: CASARGGRDNEQFF
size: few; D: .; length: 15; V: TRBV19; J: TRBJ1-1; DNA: TGTGCCAGTAGCATACGGGACACTACTCGAGCTGAAGCTTTCTTT; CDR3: CASSIRDTTRAEAFF
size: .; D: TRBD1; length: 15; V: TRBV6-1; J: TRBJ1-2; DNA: TGTGCCAGCAGCCGGACAGGAGTTGAGAGCTATGGCTACACCTTC; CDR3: CASSRTGVESYGYTF
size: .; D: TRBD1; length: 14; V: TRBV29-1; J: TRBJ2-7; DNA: TGCAGCGTCAGATCCGGGACAGGGGTCTACGAGCAGTACTTC; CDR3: CSVRSGTGVYEQYF
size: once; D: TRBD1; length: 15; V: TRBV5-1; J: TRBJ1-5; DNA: TGCGCCAGCCGACAGGGTTCGGGGGAATTTGAGCCCCAGCATTTT; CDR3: CASRQGSGEFEPQHF
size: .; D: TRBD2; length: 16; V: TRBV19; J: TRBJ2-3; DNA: TGTGCCAGTAGTACCCGACTAGCGGGGAGCACAGATACGCAGTATTTT; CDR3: CASSTRLAGSTDTQYF
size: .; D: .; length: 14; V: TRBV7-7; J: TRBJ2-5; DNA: TGTGCTAGCAGCAACCGGGACAACCAAGAGACCCAGTACTTC; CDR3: CASSNRDNQETQYF
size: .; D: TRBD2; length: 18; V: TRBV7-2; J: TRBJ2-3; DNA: TGTGCCAGCAGCTCCCGGATAGTAGCGGGGACCCGCACAGATACGCAGTATTTT; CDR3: CASSSRIVAGTRTDTQYF
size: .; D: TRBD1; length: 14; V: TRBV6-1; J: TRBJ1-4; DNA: TGTGCCAGCTACAGGGGAGGAACTAATGAAAAACTGTTTTTT; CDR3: CASYRGGTNEKLFF
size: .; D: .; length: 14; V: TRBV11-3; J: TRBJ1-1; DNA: TGTGCCAGCAGCTTTTCGGGGGACAACACTGAAGCTTTCTTT; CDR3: CASSFSGDNTEAFF
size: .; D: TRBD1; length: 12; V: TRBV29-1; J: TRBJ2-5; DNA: TGCAGCGTCGAGACAGGGAGCGGGACCCAGTACTTC; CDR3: CSVETGSGTQYF
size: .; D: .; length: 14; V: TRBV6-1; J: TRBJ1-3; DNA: TGTGCCAGCAGAGTCCGAGGGACTGGAAACACCATATATTTT; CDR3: CASRVRGTGNTIYF
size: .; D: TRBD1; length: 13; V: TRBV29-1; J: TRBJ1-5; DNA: TGCAGCGCTGGACAGGCCGGGAATCAGCCCCAGCATTTT; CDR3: CSAGQAGNQPQHF
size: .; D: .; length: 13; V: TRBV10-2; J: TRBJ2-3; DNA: TGCGCCAGCTGCGTAGGGGGTTCAGATACGCAGTATTTT; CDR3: CASCVGGSDTQYF
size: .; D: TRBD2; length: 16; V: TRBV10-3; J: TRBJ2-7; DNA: TGTGCCATCAGTTGGGGGCGGACTAGCGGGACCTACGAGCAGTACTTC; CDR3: CAISWGRTSGTYEQYF
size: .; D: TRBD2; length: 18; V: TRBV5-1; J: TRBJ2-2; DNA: TGCGCCAGCAGGGCCCTAGCGGGAAACCCCTCGAACACCGGGGAGCTGTTTTTT; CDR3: CASRALAGNPSNTGELFF
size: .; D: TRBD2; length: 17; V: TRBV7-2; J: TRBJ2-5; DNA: TGTGCCAGCAGCTTGAGTCTAGCGGGAGGTAAACAAGAGACCCAGTACTTC; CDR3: CASSLSLAGGKQETQYF
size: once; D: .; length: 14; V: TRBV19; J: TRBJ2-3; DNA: TGTGCCAGTAGTATAAGCGGCGGAACAGATACGCAGTATTTT; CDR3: CASSISGGTDTQYF
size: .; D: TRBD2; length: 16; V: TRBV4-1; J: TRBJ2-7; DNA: TGCGCCAGCAGCCAAGAAGTGACTAGCGGGACCTACGAGCAGTACTTC; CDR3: CASSQEVTSGTYEQYF
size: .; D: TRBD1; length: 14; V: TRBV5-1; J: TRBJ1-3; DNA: TGCGCCAGCAGCTCGGGACAGTCTGGAAACACCATATATTTT; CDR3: CASSSGQSGNTIYF
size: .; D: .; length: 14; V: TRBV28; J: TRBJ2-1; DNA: TGTGCCAGCAGTATCCTCCGAGGCCCCAATGAGCAGTTCTTC; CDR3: CASSILRGPNEQFF
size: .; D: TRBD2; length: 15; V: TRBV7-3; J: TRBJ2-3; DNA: TGTGCCAGCAGCCTAAGCGGGGGCCCCCCAGATACGCAGTATTTT; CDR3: CASSLSGGPPDTQYF
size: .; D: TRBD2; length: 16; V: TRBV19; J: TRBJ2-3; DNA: TGTGCCAGTACCTCCCGCGAAGCGGGATCCACAGATACGCAGTATTTT; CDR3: CASTSREAGSTDTQYF
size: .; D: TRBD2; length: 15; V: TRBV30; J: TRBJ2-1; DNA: TGTGCCTGGAGTGTACTACGAGGGAGGGCCCATGAGCAGTTCTTC; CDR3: CAWSVLRGRAHEQFF
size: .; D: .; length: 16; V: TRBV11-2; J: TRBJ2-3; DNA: TGTGCCAGCAGCTCTCCCGGGAGCGAGGTTACAGATACGCAGTATTTT; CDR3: CASSSPGSEVTDTQYF
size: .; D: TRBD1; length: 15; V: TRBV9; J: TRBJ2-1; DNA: TGTGCCAGCAGCACGGGACAGGGGACCTACAATGAGCAGTTCTTC; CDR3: CASSTGQGTYNEQFF
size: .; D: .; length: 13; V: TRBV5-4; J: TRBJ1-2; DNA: TGTGCCAGCAGTCATACAGAGAACTATGGCTACACCTTC; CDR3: CASSHTENYGYTF
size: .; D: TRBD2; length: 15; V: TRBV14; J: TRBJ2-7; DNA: TGTGCCAGCAGCCTTGCCTCGGGGGGGCCCTACGAGCAGTACTTC; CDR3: CASSLASGGPYEQYF
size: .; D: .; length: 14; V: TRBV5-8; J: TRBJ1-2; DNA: TGTGCCAGCAGCCGCGGACAGAGAGGCTATGGCTACACCTTC; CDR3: CASSRGQRGYGYTF
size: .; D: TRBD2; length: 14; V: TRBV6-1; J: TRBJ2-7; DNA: TGTGCCAGCATCCCTAGCGGGAGGTCCTACGAGCAGTACTTC; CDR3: CASIPSGRSYEQYF
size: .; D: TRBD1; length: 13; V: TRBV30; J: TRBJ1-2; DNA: TGTGCCTGGAGTACCGGGACAGGGGTCGGCTACACCTTC; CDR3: CAWSTGTGVGYTF
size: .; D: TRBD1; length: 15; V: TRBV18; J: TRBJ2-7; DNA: TGTGCCAGCTCACCACCCGGCAGGGGGCTATACGAGCAGTACTTC; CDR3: CASSPPGRGLYEQYF
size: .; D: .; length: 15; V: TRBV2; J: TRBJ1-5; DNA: TGTGCCAGCAGTGTATCTGAGTATAGCAATCAGCCCCAGCATTTT; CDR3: CASSVSEYSNQPQHF
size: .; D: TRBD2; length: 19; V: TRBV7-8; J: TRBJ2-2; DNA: TGTGCCAGCAGCTTCAAGAGGACTAGCGGGGGGGCGTTGACCGGGGAGCTGTTTTTT; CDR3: CASSFKRTSGGALTGELFF
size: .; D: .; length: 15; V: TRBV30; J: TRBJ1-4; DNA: TGTGCCTGGATGAATGGGCCTTCAAGTAGTAAAAAACTGTTTTTT; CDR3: CAWMNGPSSSKKLFF
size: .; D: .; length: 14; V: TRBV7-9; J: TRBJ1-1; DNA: TGTGCCAGCAGCCCGGGAGAGTTGAACACTGAAGCTTTCTTT; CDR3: CASSPGELNTEAFF
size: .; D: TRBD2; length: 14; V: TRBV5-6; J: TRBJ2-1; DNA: TGTGCCAGCAGCGTAGCGGGGGGGCTCGGTGAGCAGTTCTTC; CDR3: CASSVAGGLGEQFF
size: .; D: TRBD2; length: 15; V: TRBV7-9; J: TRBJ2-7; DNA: TGTGCCAGCAGCTTAGACCCGGTGGGGGGGTACGAGCAGTACTTC; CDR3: CASSLDPVGGYEQYF
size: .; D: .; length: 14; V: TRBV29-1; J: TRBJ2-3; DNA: TGCAGCGTTGTCGTTCCGTCAGGGGTAGATACGCAGTATTTT; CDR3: CSVVVPSGVDTQYF
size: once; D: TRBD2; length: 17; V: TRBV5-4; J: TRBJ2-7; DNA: TGTGCCAGCACCGATTCACCACTAGCGGGATTAAACTACGAGCAGTACTTC; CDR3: CASTDSPLAGLNYEQYF
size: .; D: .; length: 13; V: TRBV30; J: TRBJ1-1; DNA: TGTGCCTGGAGTGTCAACGGGGGCACTGAAGCTTTCTTT; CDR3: CAWSVNGGTEAFF
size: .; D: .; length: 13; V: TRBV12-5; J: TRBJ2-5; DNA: TGTGCTAGTGGTTCCTCGGGGATCCCGGCCCAGTACTTC; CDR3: CASGSSGIPAQYF
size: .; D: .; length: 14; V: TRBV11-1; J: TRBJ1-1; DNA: TGTGCCAGCAGGGTAGACAGGATGAACACTGAAGCTTTCTTT; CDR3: CASRVDRMNTEAFF
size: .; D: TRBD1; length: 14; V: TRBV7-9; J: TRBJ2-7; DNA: TGTGCCAGCAGCCTCGGGACAGGGACTTACGAGCAGTACTTC; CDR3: CASSLGTGTYEQYF
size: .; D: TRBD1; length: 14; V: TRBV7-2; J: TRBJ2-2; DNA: TGTGCCAGCAGCCGACAGGGGTACCCCGGGGAGCTGTTTTTT; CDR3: CASSRQGYPGELFF
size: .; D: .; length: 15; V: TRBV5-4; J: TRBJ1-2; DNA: TGTGCCAGCAGTCCTACCGACAGCGTACCTCATGGCTACACCTTC; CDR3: CASSPTDSVPHGYTF
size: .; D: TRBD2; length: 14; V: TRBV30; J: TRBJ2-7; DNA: TGTGCCTGGAGTGTACCACTAGCGCCCTACGAGCAGTACTTC; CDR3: CAWSVPLAPYEQYF